Presented here are 32 T cell receptor beta chains from one specimen sequenced in a study of shared clonotypes between healthy human individuals. Here immunoSEQ multiplex PCR was the method, and the copy in TCRdb shows in-frame clones only, minus some. The sample lists millions of clones; 85% to 95% were seen once. What was sequenced was naive CD4+ T cells sorted from blood. Subset indicated: CD45RA+ positively selected. The receptors were gathered from a young man in good health.

The chain carries TRBV7-2 and TRBJ1-2, with TRBD1 identical over 7 bases. Trimming took 5 bases from V and 3 from J; bases not matched to a gene: 6. Germline CDR1 SGHTA, CDR2 FQGNSA. CDR3 length equals 14 residues. CDR3 protein: CASSQTGVDYGYTF. CDR3 sequence (DNA): TGTGCCAGCAGCCAAACAGGGGTGGACTATGGCTACACCTTC.

V is TRBV4-1 and J is TRBJ2-7; 8 bases match TRBD1. The CDR3 has 17 residues. The germline V gene has CDR1 MGHRA and CDR2 YSYEKL. J lost 5 bases, V lost 4 bases, and 16 bases had no gene match. CDR3 region: CASSRLLSPDRVNEQYF. CDR3 in DNA: TGCGCCAGCAGCCGCCTACTGTCCCCGGACAGGGTAAACGAGCAGTACTTC.

To note about this clone: Being one base from a much bigger clone, this may be a read error. The chain employs TRBV11-2 and TRBJ1-1, with D unclear. The CDR3 has 12 amino acids. From germline, CDR1 is SGHAT and CDR2 FQNNGV. V was clipped by 5 bases and J by 1 base, with 5 bases between them. The CDR3, as DNA: TGTGCCAGCAGCCTAAAGAACACTGAAGCTTTCTTT. Translated, it gives CASSLKNTEAFF.

The chain combines TRBV2 with TRBJ2-5; a weak D match, TRBD1 (6 bases). Germline CDR1 is SNHLY and CDR2 is FYNNEI. V gave up 6 bases and J gave up 5 bases, with 22 bases separating them. This CDR3 has 16 amino acids. CDR3 in DNA: TGTGCCAGCAGCGAGGGGCCAATCAGGGGATGGGAGACCCAGTACTTC. Protein sequence: CASSEGPIRGWETQYF.

The chain carries TRBV29-1 and TRBJ2-7, with unresolved D. Trimming took 2 bases from V and 2 from J, leaving 7 bases between them. The CDR3 sequence is 12 residues long. In germline, CDR1 is SQVTM, CDR2 ANQGSEA. CDR3 protein: CSVETSAYEQYF. CDR3 sequence (DNA): TGCAGCGTTGAAACCTCCGCCTACGAGCAGTACTTC.

Concerning this clone: This sample includes further DNA sequences coding for the same CDR3. Here the CDR3 DNA reads TGTGCCAGCAGCCTAAATAGGGTCTCCTCCTACGAGCAGTACTTC. Translating it yields CASSLNRVSSYEQYF. The rearrangement joins TRBV11-2 to TRBJ2-7; unclear D gene. The CDR3 loop spans 15 amino acids. Germline values: CDR1 SGHAT, CDR2 FQNNGV. V was cut by 5 bases and J by 0 bases, with 14 bases left in between. The full variable domain, with the rest looked up from reference TRBV11-2 and TRBJ2-7, is EAGVAQSPRYKIIEKRQSVAFWCNPISGHATLYWYQQILGQGPKLLIQFQNNGVVDDSQLPKDRFSAERLKGVDSTLKIQPAKLEDSAVYLCASSLNRVSSYEQYFGPGTRLTVT.

The chain joins TRBV9 to TRBJ2-1, with D perhaps being TRBD1 or TRBD2 (5 bases each). The CDR3 is 15 amino acids. V was cut by 4 bases and J by 6 bases, with 17 bases left in between. Germline values: CDR1 SGDLS, CDR2 YYNGEE. Written as DNA, the CDR3 is TGTGCCAGCAGCCAAGGGACCTTGTCGGGCAATGAGCAGTTCTTC. Encoded protein: CASSQGTLSGNEQFF.

The chain recombines TRBV27 with TRBJ1-6, with D maybe TRBD1 (5 bases). This CDR3 comprises 15 residues. Germline V gives CDR1 MNHEY, CDR2 SMNVEV (reference sequence). The V and J ends lost 2 bases and 5 bases respectively, with 10 bases between them. The CDR3: CASSLRGGNNSPLHF. CDR3 DNA: TGTGCCAGCAGTTTACGGGGGGGTAATAATTCACCCCTCCACTTT.

This chain links TRBV7-9 with TRBJ2-3; no clear D. Germline V CDR1 and CDR2: SEHNR, FQNEAQ (reference sequence). CDR3 length equals 13 residues. V was shortened by 8 bases and J by 6 bases, with 15 bases between the two germline ends. CDR3 protein: CASGLPVPDTQYF. Here the CDR3 DNA reads TGTGCCAGCGGGCTTCCCGTTCCGGATACGCAGTATTTT.

The count of this clone is one. This chain connects TRBV5-1 to TRBJ2-7, with D possibly being TRBD2 (6 bases). Looked up from germline, CDR1 is SGHRS and CDR2 is YFSETQ. The CDR3 sequence is 14 residues long. V lost 0 bases and J lost 6, with 13 bases in between. The CDR3 is CASSLGGNLFEQYF. In DNA, the CDR3 is TGCGCCAGCAGCTTGGGCGGGAACCTCTTCGAGCAGTACTTC.

J is TRBJ1-2 and V is TRBV27; D may be TRBD1 (5 bases). The germline CDR1 and CDR2 sequences are MNHEY and SMNVEV (reference sequence). There are 13 residues in the CDR3. Trimming pared 4 bases from V and 4 bases from J, leaving 10 bases between. CDR3 bases: TGTGCCAGCAGTTCGGACATGCGCTATGGCTACACCTTC. Protein product: CASSSDMRYGYTF.

A remark on this clone: Other DNA sequences within the sample encode an identical CDR3. The chain couples TRBV5-4 to TRBJ2-5; TRBD1 or TRBD2 may be the D gene (6 bases each). V lost 2 bases to trimming and J lost 4 bases, with 9 bases between them. CDR3 size: 13 residues. Germline lookup yields CDR1 SGHNT and CDR2 YYREEE (reference sequence). The CDR3 here is CASSLQGGETQYF. The CDR3 DNA follows: TGTGCCAGCAGCTTACAGGGAGGAGAGACCCAGTACTTC.

About this clone itself: At one end the junction does not follow the germline gene, possibly because of a read error. The gene calls are TRBV15 and TRBJ1-3; D is uncertain. This CDR3 has 16 residues. Per the germline V gene, CDR1 is LNHNV and CDR2 is YYDKDF (reference sequence). CDR3 loop: CATSRDLPVSGNTIYF. The CDR3 DNA sequence: TGTGCCACCAGCAGAGATCTGCCGGTCTCTGGCAACACCATATATTTT.

Details on this clone: This CDR3 is also generated by other DNA sequences in the sample. V gene TRBV28 combines with J gene TRBJ2-3, with D perhaps matching TRBD2 (6 bases). Germline lookup yields CDR1 MDHEN and CDR2 SYDVKM. This CDR3 contains 15 residues. With 4 bases removed from V and 1 base from J, the gap between germline ends came to 12 bases. The CDR3, as DNA: TGTGCCAGCAGTTCCTCGGGGGTAGGCACAGATACGCAGTATTTT. Amino acid sequence: CASSSSGVGTDTQYF.

V gene TRBV2 combines with J gene TRBJ2-7; the D gene is possibly TRBD2 (7 bases). The CDR3 has 14 amino acids. Trimming left V 5 bases short and J 9 bases short, with 20 bases between. Per germline, CDR1 SNHLY and CDR2 FYNNEI. CDR3 region: CASSWDKGRGVQYF. The CDR3 DNA reads as TGTGCCAGCAGTTGGGACAAGGGGAGGGGTGTGCAGTACTTC.

V gene TRBV5-1 combines with J gene TRBJ2-3; tentatively, D is TRBD1 (6 bases). Germline CDR1 reads SGHRS; CDR2 reads YFSETQ. Between the trimmed V and J ends, which lost 4 bases and 2 bases, there was a span of 23 bases. This CDR3 is built from 18 residues. This CDR3 reads CASSQFGAGTGYTDTQYF. CDR3 DNA: TGCGCCAGCAGCCAATTTGGGGCCGGTACAGGGTACACAGATACGCAGTATTTT. Complete variable domain (other parts from reference TRBV5-1 and TRBJ2-3): KAGVTQTPRYLIKTRGQQVTLSCSPISGHRSVSWYQQTPGQGLQFLFEYFSETQRNKGNFPGRFSGRQFSNSRSEMNVSTLELGDSALYLCASSQFGAGTGYTDTQYFGPGTRLTVL.

The chain has TRBV18 and TRBJ1-6; weak D call: TRBD1 (5 bases). Germline assignment: CDR1 KGHSH and CDR2 LQKENI. The CDR3 has 15 amino acids. Trimming removed 3 bases from V and 10 bases from J, with 16 bases in between. CDR3 protein: CASSPQGTENSPLHF. The CDR3 DNA reads TGTGCCAGCTCACCGCAGGGAACGGAGAACTCACCCCTCCACTTT.

The chain employs TRBV7-9 and TRBJ1-2; tentatively, D is TRBD1 (5 bases). Between the trimmed V and J ends, which lost 4 bases and 4 bases, there was a span of 13 bases. The CDR3 totals 14 residues. Per the germline V gene, CDR1 is SEHNR and CDR2 is FQNEAQ (reference sequence). The CDR3 here is CASSSPGVAYGYTF. For the CDR3, the DNA is TGTGCCAGCAGCTCACCGGGGGTAGCCTATGGCTACACCTTC.

Points on this clone: This sample includes further DNA sequences coding for the same CDR3. V gene TRBV29-1 combines with J gene TRBJ1-1; D is ambiguous. This CDR3 has 12 amino acids. Germline CDR1 SQVTM, CDR2 ANQGSEA. The V end was cut by 4 bases, the J end by 2 bases, with 8 bases between. The CDR3, as DNA: TGCAGCGTTGGTAGACAAAACACTGAAGCTTTCTTT. Its translation is CSVGRQNTEAFF.

The genes are TRBV30 and TRBJ2-1, with unresolved D. This CDR3 region has 11 residues. V lost 4 bases and J lost 4, with 5 bases in between. Germline V gene data show CDR1 as GTSNPN and CDR2 as SVGIG (reference sequence). The CDR3 DNA sequence: TGTGCCTGGACCCAGTACAATGAGCAGTTCTTC. Translation: CAWTQYNEQFF. Using reference TRBV30 and TRBJ2-1 for the parts outside the CDR3, the full variable domain is SQTIHQWPATLVQPVGSPLSLECTVEGTSNPNLYWYRQAAGRGLQLLFYSVGIGQISSEVPQNLSASRPQDRQFILSSKKLLLSDSGFYLCAWTQYNEQFFGPGTRLTVL.

V usage is TRBV5-6 and J usage is TRBJ2-7; no reliable D call. CDR3 length: 14 amino acids. Trimming cost V 4 bases and J 2 bases, with 13 bases left between them. From germline, CDR1 is SGHDT and CDR2 YYEEEE. The CDR3 region has the DNA TGTGCCAGCAGCCGGCGAAGGAGCGCCTACGAGCAGTACTTC. This translates into CASSRRRSAYEQYF.

The gene calls are TRBV6-1 and TRBJ1-2; D uncertain. With 7 bases removed from V and 1 base from J, the gap between germline ends came to 16 bases. This CDR3 is 15 amino acids long. The V gene's germline CDR1 is MNHNS and CDR2 SASEGT. The DNA of the CDR3 is TGTGCCAGCACCCTCGCGGCGGGGAATAACTATGGCTACACCTTC. This sequence encodes CASTLAAGNNYGYTF.

CDR3 in amino acids: CATSRERAGRALNEQFF. The CDR3 DNA follows: TGTGCCACCAGCAGAGAGCGAGCCGGGAGGGCCTTAAATGAGCAGTTCTTC. V is TRBV15 and J is TRBJ2-1; 8 bases are a match to TRBD2. Losses at the gene ends were 0 bases for V and 7 bases for J; bases not matched to a gene: 11. There are 17 residues in the CDR3. CDR1 and CDR2 (germline): LNHNV, YYDKDF (reference sequence).

This chain links TRBV5-4 with TRBJ2-1; a possible D gene is TRBD1 (5 bases). The germline V and J ends were trimmed by 5 bases and 4 bases, with 19 bases remaining between them. This CDR3 has 16 amino acids. Per the germline V gene, CDR1 is SGHNT and CDR2 is YYREEE (reference sequence). In nucleotides, the CDR3 is TGTGCCAGCAGTCCTTTAAGGGGCGACAGTTACAATGAGCAGTTCTTC. Encoded protein: CASSPLRGDSYNEQFF.

The chain couples TRBV5-1 to TRBJ2-7, with TRBD1 matching over 11 bases. V was pared by 4 bases and J by 4 bases, with 13 bases of the junction left unmatched. Germline lookup yields CDR1 SGHRS and CDR2 YFSETQ. CDR3 length: 17 amino acids. The CDR3 protein is CASSVTPGQGDLYEQYF. Written as DNA, the CDR3 is TGCGCCAGCAGCGTAACTCCGGGACAGGGGGATTTGTACGAGCAGTACTTC.

On this clone: Other nucleotide sequences from this sample produce the same CDR3. The chain's CDR3 is CASSRETGELFF. CDR3 in DNA: TGTGCCAGCAGCCGTGAGACCGGGGAGCTGTTTTTT. The rearrangement links TRBV6-5 to TRBJ2-2; D remains ambiguous. Germline V gives CDR1 MNHEY, CDR2 SVGAGI. V was pared by 6 bases and J by 5 bases, with 7 bases between. This CDR3 contains 12 residues.

The gene calls are TRBV29-1 and TRBJ2-6, with D possibly being TRBD1 or TRBD2 (6 bases each). The V gene's germline CDR1 is SQVTM and CDR2 ANQGSEA. This CDR3 spans 13 amino acids. CDR3 coding DNA: TGCTCCACGGAGGGGGCTGGGGCCAACGTCCTGACTTTC. Its translation: CSTEGAGANVLTF.

The chain combines TRBV11-2 with TRBJ2-7, with TRBD2 identical over 11 bases. The CDR3 runs to 15 residues. Germline values: CDR1 SGHAT, CDR2 FQNNGV. After removal of 3 bases from V and 2 bases from J, the junction contained 3 bases not matched to a gene. The CDR3 nucleotides are TGTGCCAGCAGCTTTCCTAGCGGGAGGACCTACGAGCAGTACTTC. As protein: CASSFPSGRTYEQYF.

The chain carries TRBV30 and TRBJ2-7; possible D gene TRBD1, 5 bases. CDR3 length equals 13 residues. The V gene lost 0 bases and the J gene lost 4 bases, with 10 bases spanning the gap. Germline CDR1 GTSNPN, CDR2 SVGIG (reference sequence). CDR3 residues: CAWSVQDRYEQYF. Written as DNA, the CDR3 is TGTGCCTGGAGTGTACAGGACCGGTACGAGCAGTACTTC.

The genes are TRBV2 and TRBJ1-2; D possibly corresponds to TRBD1 (6 bases). Germline lookup yields CDR1 SNHLY and CDR2 FYNNEI. CDR3 length: 13 amino acids. V lost 6 bases to trimming and J lost 4 bases, with 12 bases between them. Here the CDR3 reads CASRPDSSYGYTF. The CDR3 nucleotides are TGTGCCAGCAGACCGGACAGTTCCTATGGCTACACCTTC.

This clone was found once. The chain links TRBV4-1 to TRBJ1-4, with D unresolved. Germline V gene lookup returns CDR1 MGHRA and CDR2 YSYEKL. V was trimmed by 0 bases and J by 7 bases, leaving 12 bases between them. The CDR3 length is 15 residues. This chain's CDR3 is CASSQDSMTFEKLFF. CDR3 nucleotide sequence: TGCGCCAGCAGCCAAGATTCGATGACTTTTGAAAAACTGTTTTTT.

The rearrangement joins TRBV6-1 to TRBJ2-3; no reliable D call. The CDR3 covers 12 residues. In germline, CDR1 is MNHNS, CDR2 SASEGT. The V gene lost 6 bases and the J gene lost 2 bases, with 6 bases spanning the gap. The DNA of the CDR3 is TGTGCCAGCAGGAGCTACACAGATACGCAGTATTTT. It is translated as CASRSYTDTQYF.